The sample holds one count of the clone carrying this T cell receptor (beta chain). Its antigen remains unknown. One junction end disagrees with the germline gene, perhaps due to a read error. CDR3 length: 14 amino acids. From germline, CDR1 is LGHNA and CDR2 YSLEER. This entry belongs to a study of blood T cells in healthy people across ages. Findings and caveats of the study: Diversity was estimated from one million T cells, and these estimates were considered underestimates. It was not possible, with unsorted PBMCs, to conclusively compare naive and antigen-experienced cells. Diversity was higher, and naive CD4+ cells more numerous, in long-lived donors than in aged donors.

For the second PCR, which ran for roughly 6 to 12 cycles, a sample-barcoded 5' primer and a J-beta primer mix were used. TCRdb reprocessed the 5' RACE reads via MiXCR and lists one record per CDR3 protein. The data contain over 1,500,000 distinct CDR3 sequences, around half of them seen just once; the ten biggest clones take up 2% to 2.5%. Peripheral blood from each donor was collected in a volume of roughly 9.2 milliliters. V and J are TRBV4-3 and TRBJ2-3; D possibly corresponds to TRBD2 (6 bases). Sequencing was performed on blood. The receptor's source is a woman between 40 and 50 years old in good health. The CDR3 protein is CASCQGQGGDTQYF. CDR3 sequence (DNA): TGCGCCAGCTGCCAAGGGCAGGGAGGAGATACGCAGTATTTT.